This TCR beta chain was retrieved from a study of shared clonotypes between healthy human individuals. Germline V lookup: CDR1 MDHEN, CDR2 SYDVKM. V shed 5 bases and J shed 6 bases, with 15 bases lying between them. CDR3 length: 14 residues. Using immunoSEQ multiplex PCR, the repertoire was profiled, and TCRdb retains in-frame clones only, with some absent. The repertoire consists of around 1,100,000 clones, with roughly 77% occurring once and the leading ten covering approximately 0.9%. On this clone: Its antigen is not identified.

The study's findings and limits: The diversity represented, both genetic and in exposure history, was limited by few donors.

The chain employs TRBV28 and TRBJ2-3; D is perhaps TRBD2 (6 bases). What was sequenced was memory CD4+ T cells from PBMCs. Subset meaning: CD45RA-negative fraction. The source of this sequence is a man aged 18 to 35 in good health. Some clones in this sample may be carry-over from other donors' samples. The CDR3 protein is CASSGRLGTDTQYF. CDR3 in DNA: TGTGCCAGCAGTGGACGACTAGGAACTGATACGCAGTATTTT.